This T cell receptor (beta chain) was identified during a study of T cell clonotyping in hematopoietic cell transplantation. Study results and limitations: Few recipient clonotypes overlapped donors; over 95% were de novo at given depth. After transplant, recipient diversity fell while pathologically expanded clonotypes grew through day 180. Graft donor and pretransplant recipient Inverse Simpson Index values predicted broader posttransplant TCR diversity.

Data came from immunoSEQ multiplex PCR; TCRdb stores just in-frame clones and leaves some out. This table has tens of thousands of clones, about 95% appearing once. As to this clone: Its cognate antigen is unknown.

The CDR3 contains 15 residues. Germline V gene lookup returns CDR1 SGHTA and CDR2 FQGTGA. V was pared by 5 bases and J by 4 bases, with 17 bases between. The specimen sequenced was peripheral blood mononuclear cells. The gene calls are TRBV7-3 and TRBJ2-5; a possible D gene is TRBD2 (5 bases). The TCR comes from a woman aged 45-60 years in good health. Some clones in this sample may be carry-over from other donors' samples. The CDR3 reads CASSQEGRGGETQYF. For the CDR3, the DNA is TGTGCCAGCAGCCAAGAGGGCAGAGGAGGAGAGACCCAGTACTTC.